A selection of T cell receptor beta chains follows, all from one sample in a study of shared clonotypes between healthy human individuals. The method was immunoSEQ multiplex PCR; TCRdb's version includes in-frame clones alone and lacks a portion of them. The sample contains about 380,000 clones, approximately 97% of which appear only once. The specimen was memory CD8+ T cells sorted from blood. Source of these receptors: a young man in good health. Both conserved end residues are part of each CDR3. Fields, in order: clone size, V gene, D gene, J gene, CDR3 DNA, CDR3 protein. The D gene is left open where the match is weak. Size tells how often a clone was seen (once, few, many) or the class of an expanded clone, and some rows leave it out.

abundance: -; v_gene: TRBV7-9; d_gene: TRBD1; j_gene: TRBJ2-3; CDR3nt: TGTGCCAGCAGAGAACGCCCCACCCGGACAGGGGGCGGAGATACGCAGTATTTT; CDR3aa: CASRERPTRTGGGDTQYF
abundance: -; v_gene: TRBV2; d_gene: -; j_gene: TRBJ2-3; CDR3nt: TGTGCCAGCATGATAGATACGCAGTATTTT; CDR3aa: CASMIDTQYF
abundance: -; v_gene: TRBV5-1; d_gene: TRBD2; j_gene: TRBJ2-1; CDR3nt: TGCGCCAGCAGCTTGTTTACTAGCGGTAACAATGAGCAGTTCTTC; CDR3aa: CASSLFTSGNNEQFF
abundance: -; v_gene: TRBV5-1; d_gene: -; j_gene: TRBJ2-3; CDR3nt: TGCGCCAGCAGCTTCGGACCCACTAGCCCCTACACAGATACGCAGTATTTT; CDR3aa: CASSFGPTSPYTDTQYF
abundance: -; v_gene: TRBV21-1; d_gene: -; j_gene: TRBJ2-3; CDR3nt: TGTGCCAGCAGCAAAGAACTAGCGGGAGTAACAGATACGCAGTATTTT; CDR3aa: CASSKELAGVTDTQYF
abundance: -; v_gene: TRBV7-6; d_gene: -; j_gene: TRBJ2-1; CDR3nt: TGTGCCAGCAGCGCCACCGGGACACAACAGTTCTTC; CDR3aa: CASSATGTQQFF
abundance: -; v_gene: TRBV4-1; d_gene: -; j_gene: TRBJ2-2; CDR3nt: TGCGCCAGCAGCCAACCGACTAGGGGCGGGGAGCTGTTTTTT; CDR3aa: CASSQPTRGGELFF
abundance: -; v_gene: TRBV7-9; d_gene: -; j_gene: TRBJ1-4; CDR3nt: TGTGCCAGCAGTACCAGGGTTTATGAAAAACTGTTTTTT; CDR3aa: CASSTRVYEKLFF
abundance: -; v_gene: TRBV4-1; d_gene: -; j_gene: TRBJ2-1; CDR3nt: TGCGCCAGCAGCCAAGGTCAAGTTATGGGTGAGCAGTTCTTC; CDR3aa: CASSQGQVMGEQFF
abundance: -; v_gene: TRBV7-9; d_gene: TRBD1; j_gene: TRBJ1-2; CDR3nt: TGTGCCAGCAGCTTAAACAGGGGGCCTTATGGCTACACCTTC; CDR3aa: CASSLNRGPYGYTF
abundance: -; v_gene: TRBV27; d_gene: TRBD1; j_gene: TRBJ1-5; CDR3nt: TGTGCCAGCAGTGGACAGGGAGGTCAGCCCCAGCATTTT; CDR3aa: CASSGQGGQPQHF
abundance: -; v_gene: TRBV29-1; d_gene: -; j_gene: TRBJ2-5; CDR3nt: TGCAGCGTTGCCCAAGAGACCCAGTACTTC; CDR3aa: CSVAQETQYF
abundance: -; v_gene: TRBV29-1; d_gene: -; j_gene: TRBJ1-1; CDR3nt: TGCAGCCCCTCAGGCACTGAAGCTTTCTTT; CDR3aa: CSPSGTEAFF
abundance: once; v_gene: TRBV28; d_gene: -; j_gene: TRBJ1-5; CDR3nt: TGTGCCAGCAGTTTTATCTCCAGCAATCAGCCCCAGCATTTT; CDR3aa: CASSFISSNQPQHF
abundance: -; v_gene: TRBV11-2; d_gene: TRBD2; j_gene: TRBJ2-5; CDR3nt: TGTGCCAGCAGCCCCGGACTAGCGGGCGAGACCCAGTACTTC; CDR3aa: CASSPGLAGETQYF
abundance: -; v_gene: TRBV7-2; d_gene: -; j_gene: TRBJ2-5; CDR3nt: TGTGCCAGCAGCTTATACGAGACCCAGTACTTC; CDR3aa: CASSLYETQYF
abundance: -; v_gene: TRBV7-3; d_gene: TRBD1; j_gene: TRBJ2-2; CDR3nt: TGTGCCAGCAGCTGGACAGGGGGCGACACCGGGGAGCTGTTTTTT; CDR3aa: CASSWTGGDTGELFF
abundance: -; v_gene: TRBV7-9; d_gene: -; j_gene: TRBJ1-1; CDR3nt: TGTGCCAGCAGCTTAACCTTTGGACAACGGAACACTGAAGCTTTCTTT; CDR3aa: CASSLTFGQRNTEAFF
abundance: -; v_gene: TRBV7-9; d_gene: -; j_gene: TRBJ2-2; CDR3nt: TGTGCCAGCAGCTTAATTACCAGCGGGGAGCTGTTTTTT; CDR3aa: CASSLITSGELFF
abundance: -; v_gene: TRBV19; d_gene: TRBD1; j_gene: TRBJ1-6; CDR3nt: TGTGCCAGTAAATCATTACCGACAGGGGTGACGAATTCACCCCTCCACTTT; CDR3aa: CASKSLPTGVTNSPLHF
abundance: -; v_gene: TRBV5-1; d_gene: -; j_gene: TRBJ2-6; CDR3nt: TGCGCCAGCAGCTTGGCGGGGGCCAACGTCCTGACTTTC; CDR3aa: CASSLAGANVLTF
abundance: -; v_gene: TRBV27; d_gene: -; j_gene: TRBJ1-5; CDR3nt: TGTGCCAGCAGTTTGTTTCAGGGCCATCAGCCCCAGCATTTT; CDR3aa: CASSLFQGHQPQHF
abundance: -; v_gene: TRBV9; d_gene: -; j_gene: TRBJ2-2; CDR3nt: TGTGCCAGCAGCGTCGGCGGGGTGAACACCGGGGAGCTGTTTTTT; CDR3aa: CASSVGGVNTGELFF
abundance: -; v_gene: TRBV5-4; d_gene: -; j_gene: TRBJ2-3; CDR3nt: TGTGCCAGCAGCTTGACTAGCACAGATACGCAGTATTTT; CDR3aa: CASSLTSTDTQYF
abundance: -; v_gene: TRBV19; d_gene: -; j_gene: TRBJ1-5; CDR3nt: TGTGCCAGTAGTATAACAACTTATAGCAATCAGCCCCAGCATTTT; CDR3aa: CASSITTYSNQPQHF
abundance: -; v_gene: TRBV27; d_gene: -; j_gene: TRBJ2-7; CDR3nt: TGTGCCAGCAGTTTGAAGCGGCACTCCTACGAGCAGTACTTC; CDR3aa: CASSLKRHSYEQYF
abundance: -; v_gene: TRBV28; d_gene: TRBD1; j_gene: TRBJ2-1; CDR3nt: TGTGCCAGCAGAACACCGGGACAGGACCTCAATGAGCAGTTCTTC; CDR3aa: CASRTPGQDLNEQFF
abundance: -; v_gene: TRBV7-9; d_gene: -; j_gene: TRBJ2-1; CDR3nt: TGTGCCAGCAGCTTTCGTCCGGGCACCTACAATGAGCAGTTCTTC; CDR3aa: CASSFRPGTYNEQFF
abundance: -; v_gene: TRBV25-1; d_gene: TRBD1; j_gene: TRBJ1-5; CDR3nt: TGTGCCAGCAGTGGGACAGGGTTGGGTCAGCCCCAGCATTTT; CDR3aa: CASSGTGLGQPQHF
abundance: -; v_gene: TRBV30; d_gene: -; j_gene: TRBJ2-3; CDR3nt: TGTGCCTGGAGAAGGCCCCCCCTCCCAAGGTCTTCAGATACGCAGTATTTT; CDR3aa: CAWRRPPLPRSSDTQYF
abundance: -; v_gene: TRBV27; d_gene: -; j_gene: TRBJ1-1; CDR3nt: TGTGCCAGCGGCTGGTCTTACACTGAAGCTTTCTTT; CDR3aa: CASGWSYTEAFF
abundance: -; v_gene: TRBV28; d_gene: TRBD2; j_gene: TRBJ2-2; CDR3nt: TGTGCCAGCAGGAGGACTAGCGGGAGCACCGGGGAGCTGTTTTTT; CDR3aa: CASRRTSGSTGELFF
abundance: -; v_gene: TRBV4-1; d_gene: -; j_gene: TRBJ2-7; CDR3nt: TGCGCCAGCAGCCAAGATCTGCTGCGGGCGCCCTACGAGCAGTACTTC; CDR3aa: CASSQDLLRAPYEQYF
abundance: -; v_gene: TRBV5-1; d_gene: -; j_gene: TRBJ1-2; CDR3nt: TGCGCCAGCAGCCTGGGACCATCTGATGGCTACACCTTC; CDR3aa: CASSLGPSDGYTF
abundance: -; v_gene: TRBV5-1; d_gene: -; j_gene: TRBJ1-1; CDR3nt: TGCGCCAGCAGCTTGGAACAGGACCGGAACACTGAAGCTTTCTTT; CDR3aa: CASSLEQDRNTEAFF
abundance: -; v_gene: TRBV15; d_gene: -; j_gene: TRBJ1-5; CDR3nt: TGTGCCACCAGCGAGGGGGATAGGGTCGGCAATCAGCCCCAGCATTTT; CDR3aa: CATSEGDRVGNQPQHF
abundance: once; v_gene: TRBV7-9; d_gene: TRBD2; j_gene: TRBJ2-7; CDR3nt: TGTGCCAGCAGCTCTGAGCGGGAAGGGTGGTACGAGCAGTACTTC; CDR3aa: CASSSEREGWYEQYF
abundance: -; v_gene: TRBV27; d_gene: -; j_gene: TRBJ1-1; CDR3nt: TGTGCCAGCAGGAGCTTCGGACAGAACACTGAAGCTTTCTTT; CDR3aa: CASRSFGQNTEAFF
abundance: -; v_gene: TRBV28; d_gene: -; j_gene: TRBJ2-1; CDR3nt: TGTGCCAGCAGTTTCACGAGGGAGCAGTTCTTC; CDR3aa: CASSFTREQFF
abundance: -; v_gene: TRBV5-1; d_gene: -; j_gene: TRBJ2-3; CDR3nt: TGCGCCAGCAGCTTGGACCGAGATACGCAGTATTTT; CDR3aa: CASSLDRDTQYF
abundance: once; v_gene: TRBV4-2; d_gene: -; j_gene: TRBJ1-3; CDR3nt: TGTGCCAGCAGCCACCCCATCGGAGGCGACTCTGGAAACACCATATATTTT; CDR3aa: CASSHPIGGDSGNTIYF
abundance: -; v_gene: TRBV5-4; d_gene: TRBD2; j_gene: TRBJ2-1; CDR3nt: TGTGCCAGCAGCCCCAGGACTAGCAGCAATGAGCAGTTCTTC; CDR3aa: CASSPRTSSNEQFF
abundance: -; v_gene: TRBV19; d_gene: TRBD2; j_gene: TRBJ2-1; CDR3nt: TGTGCCAGTAGTATAACTAGCGGGAGGTGGAATGAGCAGTTCTTC; CDR3aa: CASSITSGRWNEQFF
abundance: -; v_gene: TRBV4-2; d_gene: -; j_gene: TRBJ2-2; CDR3nt: TGTGCCAGCAGCCCCGTATCCGGGACTGTGAACACCGGGGAGCTGTTTTTT; CDR3aa: CASSPVSGTVNTGELFF
abundance: -; v_gene: TRBV30; d_gene: -; j_gene: TRBJ2-1; CDR3nt: TGTGCCTGGACGTTGGCGCCGTACAATGAGCAGTTCTTC; CDR3aa: CAWTLAPYNEQFF
abundance: -; v_gene: TRBV6-5; d_gene: TRBD1; j_gene: TRBJ2-7; CDR3nt: TGTGCCAGCAGTTACGCGGGACAGGGGAGGTACGAGCAGTACTTC; CDR3aa: CASSYAGQGRYEQYF
abundance: -; v_gene: TRBV5-4; d_gene: -; j_gene: TRBJ2-2; CDR3nt: TGTGCCAGCAGCTTCCCCACCGGGGAGCTGTTTTTT; CDR3aa: CASSFPTGELFF
abundance: -; v_gene: TRBV18; d_gene: -; j_gene: TRBJ2-7; CDR3nt: TGTGCCAGCTCAGGGACACGTTACGAGCAGTACTTC; CDR3aa: CASSGTRYEQYF
abundance: -; v_gene: TRBV11-1; d_gene: -; j_gene: TRBJ2-7; CDR3nt: TGTGCCAGCAGCGGAACGGCGGTCTACGAGCAGTACTTC; CDR3aa: CASSGTAVYEQYF
abundance: -; v_gene: TRBV6-5; d_gene: -; j_gene: TRBJ1-1; CDR3nt: TGTGCCAGCAGCTACTCCCACAGGGATACTGAAGCTTTCTTT; CDR3aa: CASSYSHRDTEAFF
abundance: -; v_gene: TRBV18; d_gene: TRBD2; j_gene: TRBJ2-1; CDR3nt: TGTGCCAGCTCACCACCGGGACTAGCGGGAGTTGAGCAGTTCTTC; CDR3aa: CASSPPGLAGVEQFF
abundance: -; v_gene: TRBV7-9; d_gene: -; j_gene: TRBJ2-2; CDR3nt: TGTGCCAGCAGCTTCTCAAACCGGGTGCAGGGGGAGCTGTTTTTT; CDR3aa: CASSFSNRVQGELFF
abundance: -; v_gene: TRBV7-6; d_gene: -; j_gene: TRBJ1-2; CDR3nt: TGTGCCAGCAGCGCCGTTGAGGCTTTCTACACCTTC; CDR3aa: CASSAVEAFYTF
abundance: -; v_gene: TRBV10-3; d_gene: -; j_gene: TRBJ1-1; CDR3nt: TGTGCCATCAGTGCCCGACAACAGGGCATGAACACTGAAGCTTTCTTT; CDR3aa: CAISARQQGMNTEAFF
abundance: -; v_gene: TRBV18; d_gene: -; j_gene: TRBJ2-7; CDR3nt: TGTGCCAGCTCACTAGATCGACAGTCTTACGAGCAGTACTTC; CDR3aa: CASSLDRQSYEQYF
abundance: -; v_gene: TRBV5-1; d_gene: -; j_gene: TRBJ1-2; CDR3nt: TGCGCCAGCAGTCCCGGGCCCTCTTATGGCTACACCTTC; CDR3aa: CASSPGPSYGYTF
abundance: -; v_gene: TRBV2; d_gene: TRBD2; j_gene: TRBJ2-1; CDR3nt: TGTGCCAGCTGCACGCCGGGACTAGCGGGACTATTTAGCTCCTACAATGAGCAGTTCTTC; CDR3aa: CASCTPGLAGLFSSYNEQFF